These 9 T cell receptor beta chains were sequenced from one sample in a study of sequential checkpoint blockade in melanoma. As to treatment: randomized to nivolumab then ipilimumab (arm A) or the reverse (arm B). Clones were read by immunoSEQ multiplex PCR, and TCRdb kept only the in-frame ones, dropping some. The repertoire holds more than 9,500 clones, 65% to 85% seen once, with around 7.6% in the top ten. Sequencing was performed on CD8+ T cells sorted from blood (inferred from file names), taken from a patient given nivolumab and ipilimumab in sequence. Receptors originate from a human donor with melanoma.

The chain combines TRBV6-1 with TRBJ1-1, with 7 bases aligning to TRBD1. The CDR3 spans 14 residues. In germline, CDR1 is MNHNS, CDR2 SASEGT. The ends lost 6 bases at V and 4 bases at J; junction bases unmatched: 8. CDR3 region: CASSSDRVPTEAFF. CDR3 DNA: TGTGCCAGCAGCTCAGACAGGGTCCCCACTGAAGCTTTCTTT.

The chain combines TRBV5-5 with TRBJ2-3; perhaps TRBD1 as D (5 bases). Trimming took off 4 bases at V and 9 bases at J, with 12 bases between the two ends. The CDR3 extends over 12 amino acids. Germline CDR1 and CDR2: SGHKS and YYEKEE (reference sequence). The CDR3 sequence: CASSPGQGTQYF. CDR3 in DNA: TGTGCCAGCAGCCCGGGTCAGGGCACGCAGTATTTT.

The CDR3 coding sequence is TGTGCCAGCAGATCTACCGGGGGGATGAACACTGAAGCTTTCTTT. The encoded protein is CASRSTGGMNTEAFF. The rearrangement uses TRBV13 and TRBJ1-1; the D gene is possibly TRBD1 (5 bases). Germline V gene data show CDR1 as PRHDT and CDR2 as FYEKMQ (reference sequence). Deletions cut 6 bases from V and 0 bases from J, with 14 bases between. CDR3 size: 15 residues.

This clone was picked up one time. This chain links TRBV6-5 with TRBJ1-1; the match to TRBD1 covers 10 bases. Germline CDR1 and CDR2: MNHEY and SVGAGI. J was trimmed by 8 bases and V by 4 bases; bases with no gene match: 1. CDR3 length equals 12 residues. CDR3 sequence: CASSLDRGEAFF. CDR3 nucleotide sequence: TGTGCCAGCAGTTTGGACAGGGGGGAAGCTTTCTTT.

The chain has TRBV9 and TRBJ2-3; no firm D call. The V gene lost 0 bases and the J gene lost 5 bases, with 10 bases spanning the gap. This CDR3 is 14 amino acids long. CDR1 and CDR2 from the germline V gene are SGDLS and YYNGEE. CDR3 nucleotide sequence: TGTGCCAGCAGCGTAGATGGCTTCAAAGATACGCAGTATTTT. It translates to CASSVDGFKDTQYF.

The V and J genes are TRBV11-2 and TRBJ1-1, with 10 bases identical to TRBD1. The V segment lost 4 bases and the J segment 1 base; nucleotides outside the gene matches: 6. Germline CDR1 and CDR2: SGHAT and FQNNGV. The CDR3 spans 16 residues. The CDR3 region has the DNA TGTGCCAGCAGCTCCACGACAGGGGGCGGGAACACTGAAGCTTTCTTT. Translating it yields CASSSTTGGGNTEAFF.

This clone has a handful of counts. The chain is built from TRBV6-1 and TRBJ2-1, with a possible D match to TRBD2 (5 bases). Trimming removed 0 bases at V and 5 bases at J, with 8 bases between. Germline lookup yields CDR1 MNHNS and CDR2 SASEGT. The CDR3 extends over 14 amino acids. This CDR3 reads CASSEAPGNNEQFF. The CDR3 nucleotides read TGTGCCAGCAGTGAAGCCCCGGGGAACAATGAGCAGTTCTTC.

The chain couples TRBV28 to TRBJ1-1, with 7 bases aligning to TRBD1. The germline gives CDR1 MDHEN, CDR2 SYDVKM. The CDR3 is 20 amino acids. Trimming removed 2 bases from V and 3 bases from J; junction bases left unmatched: 21. Here the CDR3 DNA reads TGTGCCAGCAGTTTAGAATGGCCCGGCCCGGACAGGCCAAGGGACACTGAAGCTTTCTTT. Its translation: CASSLEWPGPDRPRDTEAFF.

The CDR3 DNA follows: TGTGCCAGCAGCCCGACTAGCGGGAGCCCCTACGAGCAGTACTTC. Protein sequence: CASSPTSGSPYEQYF. V gene TRBV28 combines with J gene TRBJ2-7, with 12 bases that match TRBD2. The CDR3 spans 15 residues. V was clipped by 6 bases and J by 2 bases; unmatched bases: 5. Germline values: CDR1 MDHEN, CDR2 SYDVKM.